These T cell receptor beta chains were read from a single sample in a study of shared clonotypes between healthy human individuals. Sequenced by immunoSEQ multiplex PCR; TCRdb stores in-frame clones only, minus some. The repertoire holds millions of clones, with just under 95% as singletons. Sequencing used naive CD8+ T cells sorted from blood. The origin of the receptors is a young man in good health. CDR3s include the opening cysteine and the closing phenylalanine or tryptophan. The order of the fields is V gene, D gene, clone size, J gene, CDR3 protein, CDR3 DNA. The D gene is left open where the match is weak. The listing skips clone size in some rows; elsewhere it reads once, few, many or a size class.

TRBV7-9	NA	NA	TRBJ1-2	CASSLDSTGYTF	TGTGCCAGCAGCCTGGACAGCACGGGCTACACCTTC
TRBV5-1	NA	NA	TRBJ1-1	CASSLGGAGVTEAFF	TGCGCCAGCAGCTTGGGTGGGGCTGGGGTCACTGAAGCTTTCTTT
TRBV5-1	NA	NA	TRBJ2-7	CASSSGWGSYEQYF	TGCGCCAGCAGCTCGGGTTGGGGTTCCTACGAGCAGTACTTC
TRBV6-5	NA	NA	TRBJ1-2	CASSYSIRANYGYTF	TGTGCCAGCAGTTACTCGATAAGAGCTAACTATGGCTACACCTTC
TRBV6-1	NA	NA	TRBJ1-5	CASSEEIRGGQPQHF	TGTGCCAGCAGTGAAGAAATCAGGGGCGGACAGCCCCAGCATTTT
TRBV4-1	NA	NA	TRBJ2-7	CASSRTASYEQYF	TGCGCCAGCAGCCGTACGGCATCCTACGAGCAGTACTTC
TRBV9	TRBD2	NA	TRBJ2-1	CASSPTSGNEQFF	TGTGCCAGCAGCCCCACTAGCGGCAATGAGCAGTTCTTC
TRBV11-2	NA	NA	TRBJ2-7	CASSFSDYEQYF	TGTGCCAGCAGCTTCAGTGACTACGAGCAGTACTTC
TRBV6-5	NA	NA	TRBJ1-1	CASSYPSPGNTEAFF	TGTGCCAGCAGTTACCCCTCCCCCGGGAACACTGAAGCTTTCTTT
TRBV7-9	NA	NA	TRBJ2-5	CASSLQVNQETQYF	TGTGCCAGCAGCTTACAGGTCAACCAAGAGACCCAGTACTTC
TRBV15	NA	NA	TRBJ2-1	CATSLAFYNEQFF	TGTGCCACCTCCTTAGCGTTCTACAATGAGCAGTTCTTC
TRBV7-9	TRBD1	once	TRBJ1-1	CASSAGDRETEAFF	TGTGCCAGCAGCGCGGGGGACAGGGAAACTGAAGCTTTCTTT
TRBV28	NA	NA	TRBJ1-6	CASSLGVGNSPLHF	TGTGCCAGCAGCCTGGGGGTAGGGAATTCACCCCTCCACTTT
TRBV30	NA	NA	TRBJ2-5	CAWGDPAGTQYF	TGTGCCTGGGGAGACCCAGCCGGGACCCAGTACTTC
TRBV19	NA	NA	TRBJ1-5	CASSETLGGIGQPQHF	TGTGCCAGTAGCGAGACGTTGGGTGGGATAGGACAGCCCCAGCATTTT
TRBV9	NA	NA	TRBJ1-2	CASSVSGGGYGYTF	TGTGCCAGCAGCGTCTCAGGAGGCGGGTATGGCTACACCTTC
TRBV2	TRBD1	NA	TRBJ2-1	CASSTQRTGSINEQFF	TGTGCCAGCAGTACCCAGCGGACAGGGAGTATTAATGAGCAGTTCTTC
TRBV4-1	NA	NA	TRBJ1-5	CASSQALGASNQPQHF	TGCGCCAGCAGCCAAGCCCTGGGGGCAAGCAATCAGCCCCAGCATTTT
TRBV10-1	NA	NA	TRBJ2-1	CASRDYYNEQFF	TGCGCCAGCAGAGACTATTACAATGAGCAGTTCTTC
TRBV4-3	TRBD1	once	TRBJ2-1	CASSQAGQGTNEQFF	TGCGCCAGCAGCCAAGCGGGACAGGGGACCAATGAGCAGTTCTTC
TRBV19	NA	NA	TRBJ1-5	CAIPKWDFNQPQHF	TGTGCCATCCCAAAGTGGGACTTCAATCAGCCCCAGCATTTT
TRBV4-1	TRBD2	NA	TRBJ2-3	CASSQAPGLGTDTQYF	TGCGCCAGCAGCCAAGCTCCGGGACTAGGCACAGATACGCAGTATTTT
TRBV5-1	TRBD1	NA	TRBJ2-1	CASSEDRGRNEQFF	TGCGCCAGCAGCGAGGACAGGGGGAGGAATGAGCAGTTCTTC
TRBV5-6	NA	NA	TRBJ2-3	CASSLDLPDTQYF	TGTGCCAGCAGCTTGGACTTACCAGATACGCAGTATTTT
TRBV4-3	NA	NA	TRBJ1-3	CASSLVATLSGNTIYF	TGCGCCAGCAGCCTTGTGGCCACTCTATCGGGAAACACCATATATTTT
TRBV4-1	NA	NA	TRBJ1-1	CASSQQGREGTEAFF	TGCGCCAGCAGCCAACAGGGACGTGAAGGCACTGAAGCTTTCTTT
TRBV6-6	NA	NA	TRBJ1-1	CASSLQVLGTEAFF	TGTGCCAGCAGCCTACAGGTTTTAGGGACTGAAGCTTTCTTT
TRBV13	NA	NA	TRBJ1-1	CASRNRGSVNTEAFF	TGTGCCAGCAGGAACAGAGGGTCGGTGAACACTGAAGCTTTCTTT
TRBV25-1	NA	NA	TRBJ1-2	CASSVGPSYGYTF	TGTGCCAGCAGTGTCGGACCGTCTTATGGCTACACCTTC
TRBV30	TRBD1	NA	TRBJ2-1	CAWAGGLGLYNDQFF	TGTGCCTGGGCAGGGGGCTTGGGGTTATACAATGATCAGTTCTTC
TRBV4-1	TRBD1	NA	TRBJ2-7	CASSHRDRVYEQYF	TGCGCCAGCAGCCATCGGGACAGGGTCTACGAGCAGTACTTC
TRBV4-1	TRBD1	NA	TRBJ1-1	CASSLTGGKAFF	TGCGCCAGCAGCCTTACAGGGGGCAAGGCTTTCTTT
TRBV7-9	TRBD1	NA	TRBJ2-1	CASSLLTGYNEQFF	TGTGCCAGCAGTCTTCTGACAGGGTACAATGAGCAGTTCTTC
TRBV27	NA	NA	TRBJ1-2	CASSFGSNYGYTF	TGTGCCAGCAGTTTTGGTAGTAACTATGGCTACACCTTC
TRBV27	NA	NA	TRBJ1-1	CASSLRGPDTEAFF	TGTGCCAGCAGTTTGCGGGGGCCCGACACTGAAGCTTTCTTT
TRBV25-1	NA	NA	TRBJ2-5	CASSGQETQYF	TGTGCCAGCAGTGGGCAGGAGACCCAGTACTTC
TRBV10-3	NA	NA	TRBJ2-3	CAIMGVGITDTQYF	TGTGCCATCATGGGGGTCGGGATCACAGATACGCAGTATTTT
TRBV9	NA	NA	TRBJ1-3	CASSVSGPLSGNTIYF	TGTGCCAGCAGCGTTAGCGGACCGCTCTCTGGAAACACCATATATTTT
TRBV7-9	NA	NA	TRBJ2-7	CASSYRDGADYEQYF	TGTGCCAGCAGCTACCGGGACGGGGCAGACTACGAGCAGTACTTC
TRBV7-8	NA	NA	TRBJ1-2	CASSLDRLYGYTF	TGTGCCAGCAGCTTAGACAGGCTGTATGGCTACACCTTC
TRBV29-1	NA	NA	TRBJ2-7	CSVEGLGYEQYF	TGCAGCGTTGAGGGGCTGGGCTACGAGCAGTACTTC
TRBV10-3	TRBD2	NA	TRBJ2-1	CAISGTVIAGDNEQFF	TGTGCCATCAGCGGGACTGTAATAGCGGGGGACAATGAGCAGTTCTTC
TRBV7-6	TRBD1	NA	TRBJ2-3	CASSFGAGTGSTDTQYF	TGTGCCAGCAGCTTTGGGGCCGGGACAGGGAGCACAGATACGCAGTATTTT
TRBV5-6	NA	NA	TRBJ2-1	CASSLGRYEQFF	TGTGCCAGCAGCCTCGGCCGATATGAGCAGTTCTTC
TRBV5-1	NA	once	TRBJ2-5	CASSLETAQETQYF	TGCGCCAGCAGCTTGGAGACAGCTCAAGAGACCCAGTACTTC
TRBV11-1	NA	NA	TRBJ2-3	CASSLGRHDTQYF	TGTGCCAGCAGCTTAGGGAGGCACGATACGCAGTATTTT
TRBV29-1	NA	NA	TRBJ2-7	CSVRTAGYEQYF	TGCAGCGTCCGAACCGCAGGGTACGAGCAGTACTTC
TRBV7-9	NA	NA	TRBJ1-2	CASSFSMSESNYGYTF	TGTGCCAGCAGCTTTTCTATGAGCGAATCTAACTATGGCTACACCTTC
TRBV9	TRBD1	NA	TRBJ2-2	CASSGTGAGELFF	TGTGCCAGCAGCGGGACAGGGGCCGGGGAGCTGTTTTTT
TRBV30	NA	NA	TRBJ2-1	CAWRYGGEQFF	TGTGCCTGGAGGTACGGGGGTGAGCAGTTCTTC